A single sample is the source of the 13 T cell receptor beta chains below, sequenced in a study of cytomegalovirus exposure and HLA in healthy donors. PCR was performed using 60 Vbeta and 13 Jbeta primers. Sequencing was performed with immunoSEQ multiplex PCR; in TCRdb, only in-frame clones are kept and a portion is missing. The sample holds about 190,000 clones; 81% are singletons and the top ten take roughly 3.1%. The sequenced sample was PBMCs. The receptors here all came from a man between 35 and 55 years old in good health and CMV-seropositive.

The chain combines TRBV10-3 with TRBJ1-2, with 8 bases lining up with TRBD1. This CDR3 spans 15 amino acids. Germline V gives CDR1 ENHRY, CDR2 SYGVKD. V trimming: 2 bases; J trimming: 6 bases; junction bases outside the gene matches: 8. The CDR3 here is CAISEVAGGLDGYTF. CDR3 in DNA: TGTGCCATCAGTGAGGTGGCAGGGGGCTTAGATGGCTACACCTTC.

This clone turned up a few times. The gene calls are TRBV7-6 and TRBJ2-7; the match to TRBD2 covers 10 bases. This CDR3 contains 16 residues. Per germline, CDR1 SGHVS and CDR2 FNYEAQ. V trimming: 2 bases; J trimming: 0 bases; junction bases outside the gene matches: 4. For the CDR3, the DNA is TGTGCCAGCAGCTTATTAGCGGGGGGACTCTCCTACGAGCAGTACTTC. Translating gives CASSLLAGGLSYEQYF.

This chain connects TRBV7-9 to TRBJ2-5; D unresolved. Per germline, CDR1 SEHNR and CDR2 FQNEAQ (reference sequence). The CDR3 covers 14 residues. V was cut by 1 base and J by 5 bases, with 11 bases left in between. The CDR3 nucleotides read TGTGCCAGCAGCTTAGTAGCCGGAAGGGAGACCCAGTACTTC. Its protein is CASSLVAGRETQYF.

CDR3 residues: CASSLRGGTTRETQYF. For the CDR3, the DNA is TGTGCCAGCAGCCTCCGAGGAGGTACCACGCGGGAGACCCAGTACTTC. V usage is TRBV7-9 and J usage is TRBJ2-5; tentative D call: TRBD2 (5 bases). CDR1 and CDR2 from the germline V gene are SEHNR and FQNEAQ (reference sequence). The length of the CDR3 is 16 residues. V lost 5 bases and J 5 bases, leaving 21 bases between the germline ends.

The V call is TRBV4-1, the J call TRBJ2-1; 7 bases are a match to TRBD2. This CDR3 has 16 amino acids. V gave up 0 bases and J gave up 10 bases; unmatched junction bases: 12. The germline CDR1 and CDR2 sequences are MGHRA and YSYEKL. CDR3 nucleotide sequence: TGCGCCAGCAGCCAAGATGGTGGACTAGTAACTTTGGAGCAGTTCTTC. Translated, it gives CASSQDGGLVTLEQFF.

The V gene is TRBV7-2, the J gene TRBJ1-4; 10 positions match TRBD1. V lost 2 bases and J lost 1; bases outside the gene matches: 4. The CDR3 contains 17 residues. Germline assignment: CDR1 SGHTA and CDR2 FQGNSA. CDR3 sequence: CASSLRDRGGTNEKLFF. The CDR3 nucleotides are TGTGCCAGCAGCTTAAGGGACAGGGGTGGAACTAATGAAAAACTGTTTTTT.

In this sample, this clone turned up once. The chain joins TRBV7-8 to TRBJ2-1; TRBD2 aligns across 9 bases. The CDR3 is 14 amino acids. V shed 5 bases and J 8 bases; nucleotides not matched to a gene: 7. CDR1 is SGHVS and CDR2 is FQNEAQ in the germline V gene. DNA of the CDR3: TGTGCCAGCAGCCCTAGCGGGGTCGGGTATGAGCAGTTCTTC. Residues: CASSPSGVGYEQFF.

The chain links TRBV7-3 to TRBJ1-2, with TRBD1 matching over 11 bases. V gave up 1 base and J gave up 4 bases; unmatched junction bases: 11. Germline V gives CDR1 SGHTA, CDR2 FQGTGA. The CDR3 extends over 18 amino acids. CDR3 protein: CASSLKRPGQGAGYGYTF. The CDR3 DNA follows: TGTGCCAGCAGCTTAAAAAGGCCAGGACAGGGGGCCGGCTATGGCTACACCTTC.

This sequence joins TRBV2 and TRBJ1-5, with a tentative D call TRBD1 (5 bases). CDR3 size: 15 residues. Germline loops: CDR1 SNHLY, CDR2 FYNNEI. V gave up 4 bases and J gave up 5 bases, with 15 bases separating them. DNA for the CDR3: TGTGCCAGCAGTGGCGTAGGAGGGGATCATCAGCCCCAGCATTTT. Translated: CASSGVGGDHQPQHF.

J is TRBJ1-3 and V is TRBV2; D remains ambiguous. Deletions cut 6 bases from V and 4 bases from J, with 10 bases between. The CDR3 extends over 13 amino acids. Germline V gene sequence: CDR1 SNHLY, CDR2 FYNNEI. CDR3 in DNA: TGTGCCAGCAGGATGAGATCGGGAAACACCATATATTTT. It yields the protein CASRMRSGNTIYF.

The chain combines TRBV6-6 with TRBJ2-3; a possible D gene is TRBD1 (5 bases). This CDR3 has 15 amino acids. The germline CDR1 and CDR2 sequences are MNHNY and SVGAGI (reference sequence). Trimming removed 2 bases from V and 1 base from J, with 10 bases in between. The CDR3 bases are TGTGCCAGCAGTTACCAGGGCCCTCGCACAGATACGCAGTATTTT. Protein: CASSYQGPRTDTQYF.

V usage is TRBV18 and J usage is TRBJ1-3; a weak D match, TRBD1 (6 bases). The CDR3 runs 15 residues. Per germline, CDR1 KGHSH and CDR2 LQKENI. Trimming removed 3 bases at V and 3 bases at J, with 12 bases between. The CDR3 DNA is TGTGCCAGCTCACCGACAGGCCAGAGTGGAAACACCATATATTTT. This translates into CASSPTGQSGNTIYF. Complete variable domain (other parts from reference TRBV18 and TRBJ1-3): NAGVMQNPRHLVRRRGQEARLRCSPMKGHSHVYWYRQLPEEGLKFMVYLQKENIIDESGMPKERFSAEFPKEGPSILRIQQVVRGDSAAYFCASSPTGQSGNTIYFGEGSWLTVV.

The chain recombines TRBV29-1 with TRBJ2-1, with TRBD2 matching 13 bases. Germline lookup yields CDR1 SQVTM and CDR2 ANQGSEA. J gave up 3 bases and V 6 bases, and 5 bases lay outside the gene matches. The length of the CDR3 is 15 residues. CDR3 sequence reads: CSVAGTSGDYNEQFF. The CDR3 DNA reads as TGCAGCGTCGCCGGGACTAGCGGGGACTACAATGAGCAGTTCTTC.